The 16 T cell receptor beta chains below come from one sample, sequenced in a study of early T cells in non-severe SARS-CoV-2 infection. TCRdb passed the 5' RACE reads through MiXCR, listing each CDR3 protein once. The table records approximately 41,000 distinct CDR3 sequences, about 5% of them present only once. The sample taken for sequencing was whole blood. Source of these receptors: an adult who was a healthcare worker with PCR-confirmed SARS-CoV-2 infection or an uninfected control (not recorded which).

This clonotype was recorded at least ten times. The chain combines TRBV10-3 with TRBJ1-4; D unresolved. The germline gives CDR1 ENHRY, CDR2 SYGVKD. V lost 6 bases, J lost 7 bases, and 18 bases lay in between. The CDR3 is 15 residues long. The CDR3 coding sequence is TGTGCCATCAGGAGCAGTGGCCCTCAGAGTGAAAAACTGTTTTTT. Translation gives CAIRSSGPQSEKLFF.

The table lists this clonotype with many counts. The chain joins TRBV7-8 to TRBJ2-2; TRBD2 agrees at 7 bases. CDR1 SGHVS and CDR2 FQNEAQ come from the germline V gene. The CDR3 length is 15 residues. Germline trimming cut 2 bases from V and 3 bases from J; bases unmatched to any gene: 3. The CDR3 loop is CASSLTLADTGELFF. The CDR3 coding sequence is TGTGCCAGCAGCTTAACCCTAGCGGACACCGGGGAGCTGTTTTTT.

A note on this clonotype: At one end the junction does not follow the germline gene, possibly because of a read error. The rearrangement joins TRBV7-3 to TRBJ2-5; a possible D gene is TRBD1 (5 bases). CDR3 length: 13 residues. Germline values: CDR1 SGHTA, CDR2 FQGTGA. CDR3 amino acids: CANSLWGGETQYF. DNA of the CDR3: TGTGCCAACAGCTTATGGGGCGGCGAGACCCAGTACTTC.

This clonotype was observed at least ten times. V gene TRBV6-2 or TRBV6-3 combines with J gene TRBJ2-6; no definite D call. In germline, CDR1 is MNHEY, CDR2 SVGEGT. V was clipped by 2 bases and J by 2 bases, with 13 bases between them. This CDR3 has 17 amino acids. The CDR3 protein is CASSYAPQRPGANVLTF. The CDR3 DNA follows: TGTGCCAGCAGTTACGCCCCACAAAGGCCTGGGGCCAACGTCCTGACTTTC.

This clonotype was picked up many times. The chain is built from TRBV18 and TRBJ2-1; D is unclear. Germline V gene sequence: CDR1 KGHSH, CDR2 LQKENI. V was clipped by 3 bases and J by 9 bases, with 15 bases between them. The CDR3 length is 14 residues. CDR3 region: CASSPDDNRSEQFF. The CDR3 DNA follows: TGTGCCAGCTCACCGGACGACAATCGGAGTGAGCAGTTCTTC.

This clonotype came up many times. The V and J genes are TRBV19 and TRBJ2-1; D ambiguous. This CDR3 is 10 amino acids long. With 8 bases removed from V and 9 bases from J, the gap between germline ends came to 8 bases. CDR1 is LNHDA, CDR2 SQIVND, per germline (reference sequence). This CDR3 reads CASGDLEQFF. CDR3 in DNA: TGTGCCAGTGGTGACCTTGAGCAGTTCTTC.

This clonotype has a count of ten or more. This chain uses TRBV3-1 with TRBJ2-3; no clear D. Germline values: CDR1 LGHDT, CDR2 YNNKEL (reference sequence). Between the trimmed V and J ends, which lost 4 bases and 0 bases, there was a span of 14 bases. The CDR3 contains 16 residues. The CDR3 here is CASSPGSTLSTDTQYF. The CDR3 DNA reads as TGTGCCAGCAGCCCAGGATCGACCCTTAGCACAGATACGCAGTATTTT.

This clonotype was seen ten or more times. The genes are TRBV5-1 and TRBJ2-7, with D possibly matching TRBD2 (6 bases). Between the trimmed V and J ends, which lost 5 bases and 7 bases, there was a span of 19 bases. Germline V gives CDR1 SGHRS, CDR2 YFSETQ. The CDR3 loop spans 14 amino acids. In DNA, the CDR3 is TGCGCCAGCAGTGCGGGATCCCTCCAATCGGAGCAGTACTTC. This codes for CASSAGSLQSEQYF. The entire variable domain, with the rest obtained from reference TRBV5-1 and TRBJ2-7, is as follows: KAGVTQTPRYLIKTRGQQVTLSCSPISGHRSVSWYQQTPGQGLQFLFEYFSETQRNKGNFPGRFSGRQFSNSRSEMNVSTLELGDSALYLCASSAGSLQSEQYFGPGTRLTVT.

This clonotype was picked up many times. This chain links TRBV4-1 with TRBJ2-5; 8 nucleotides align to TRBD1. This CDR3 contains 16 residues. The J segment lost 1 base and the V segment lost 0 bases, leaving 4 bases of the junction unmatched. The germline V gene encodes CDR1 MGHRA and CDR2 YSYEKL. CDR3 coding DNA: TGCGCCAGCAGCCAAGAGGGACAGGCCTTCCAAGAGACCCAGTACTTC. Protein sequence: CASSQEGQAFQETQYF.

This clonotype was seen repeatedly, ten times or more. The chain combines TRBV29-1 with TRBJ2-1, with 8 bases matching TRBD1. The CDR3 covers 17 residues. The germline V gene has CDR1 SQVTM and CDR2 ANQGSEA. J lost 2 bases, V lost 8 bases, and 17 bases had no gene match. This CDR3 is CSLQSRGPRGPYNEQFF. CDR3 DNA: TGCAGCCTACAGAGCAGGGGGCCCCGGGGGCCCTACAATGAGCAGTTCTTC.

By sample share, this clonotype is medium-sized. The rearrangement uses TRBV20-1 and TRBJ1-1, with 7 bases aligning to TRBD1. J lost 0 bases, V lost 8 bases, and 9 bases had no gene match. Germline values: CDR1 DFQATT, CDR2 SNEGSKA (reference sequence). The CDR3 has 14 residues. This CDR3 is CSLPRDSLNTEAFF. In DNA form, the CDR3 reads TGCAGTCTGCCTCGGGACAGCTTGAACACTGAAGCTTTCTTT.

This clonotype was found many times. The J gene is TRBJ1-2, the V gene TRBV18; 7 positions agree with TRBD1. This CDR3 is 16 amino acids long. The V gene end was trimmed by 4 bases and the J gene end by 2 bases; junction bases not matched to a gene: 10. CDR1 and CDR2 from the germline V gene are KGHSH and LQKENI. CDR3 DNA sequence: TGTGCCAGCTCACGATCGAACACAGGGGCCAACTATGGCTACACCTTC. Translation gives CASSRSNTGANYGYTF.

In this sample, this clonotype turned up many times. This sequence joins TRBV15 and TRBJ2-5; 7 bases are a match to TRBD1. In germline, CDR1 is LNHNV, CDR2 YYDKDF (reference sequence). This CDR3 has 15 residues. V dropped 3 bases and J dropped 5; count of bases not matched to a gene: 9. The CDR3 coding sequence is TGTGCCACCAGCAGCGAGACAGGGAGTGCGGAGACCCAGTACTTC. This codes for CATSSETGSAETQYF.

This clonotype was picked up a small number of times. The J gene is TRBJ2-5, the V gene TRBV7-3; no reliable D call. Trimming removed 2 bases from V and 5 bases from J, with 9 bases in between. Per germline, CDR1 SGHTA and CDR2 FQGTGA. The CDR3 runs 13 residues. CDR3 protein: CASSLGPSETQYF. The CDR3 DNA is TGTGCCAGCAGCTTAGGTCCATCGGAGACCCAGTACTTC.

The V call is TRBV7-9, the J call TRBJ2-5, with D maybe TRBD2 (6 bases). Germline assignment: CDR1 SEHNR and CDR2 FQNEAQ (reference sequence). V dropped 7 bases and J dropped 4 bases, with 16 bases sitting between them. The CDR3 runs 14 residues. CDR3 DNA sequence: TGTGCCAGCAACCCTGACGGCGGGGTAGAGACCCAGTACTTC. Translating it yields CASNPDGGVETQYF. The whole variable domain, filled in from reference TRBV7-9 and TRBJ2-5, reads DTGVSQNPRHKITKRGQNVTFRCDPISEHNRLYWYRQTLGQGPEFLTYFQNEAQLEKSRLLSDRFSAERPKGSFSTLEIQRTEQGDSAMYLCASNPDGGVETQYFGPGTRLLVL.

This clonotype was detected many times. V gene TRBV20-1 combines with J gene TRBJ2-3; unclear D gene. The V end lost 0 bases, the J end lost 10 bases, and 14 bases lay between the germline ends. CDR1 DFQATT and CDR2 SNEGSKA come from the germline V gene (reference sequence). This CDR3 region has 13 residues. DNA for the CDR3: TGCAGTGCTAGAGATGAAACTGCCAGTGCGCAGTATTTT. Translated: CSARDETASAQYF.